A single sample gave rise to the 26 T cell receptor beta chains below, sequenced in a study of T-cell reconstitution after alpha-beta-depleted transplantation in children. As it was prepared, the TCRbeta library received unique molecular identifiers. Each CDR3 protein is one row after TCRdb ran MiXCR on the PCR reads. The data show 500,000 to 600,000 distinct CDR3 sequences, over 25% seen once. The source was PBMCs from the stem cell graft donor, collected from the stem cell graft. The receptors were sampled from a human donor who donated a stem cell graft to a child with aplastic anemia.

This chain joins TRBV30 and TRBJ2-3, with D possibly matching TRBD2 (5 bases). The germline V gene has CDR1 GTSNPN and CDR2 SVGIG (reference sequence). The CDR3 has 12 amino acids. V shed 0 bases and J shed 6 bases, with 7 bases lying between them. Here the CDR3 DNA reads TGTGCCTGGAGTGTACTAGGGGATACGCAGTATTTT. Protein sequence: CAWSVLGDTQYF.

The genes are TRBV19 and TRBJ2-5, with 7 bases lining up with TRBD1. CDR1 LNHDA and CDR2 SQIVND come from the germline V gene (reference sequence). Losses at the gene ends were 8 bases for V and 2 bases for J; bases not matched to a gene: 11. This CDR3 contains 15 residues. CDR3 loop: CASLPGTASQETQYF. The CDR3 DNA sequence: TGTGCCAGTTTACCTGGGACAGCCTCGCAAGAGACCCAGTACTTC.

The CDR3 nucleotides read TGCAGTGCTAGAGTGGTGGGGCTTTCACCCCTCCACTTT. Translation gives CSARVVGLSPLHF. The J gene is TRBJ1-6, the V gene TRBV20-1; weak D call: TRBD1 (5 bases). Germline values: CDR1 DFQATT, CDR2 SNEGSKA (reference sequence). The CDR3 contains 13 residues. Trimming shortened V by 1 base and J by 9 bases, and 10 bases separated the two germline ends.

This chain uses TRBV29-1 with TRBJ2-1; TRBD2 agrees at 14 bases. The length of the CDR3 is 15 residues. CDR1 and CDR2 (germline): SQVTM, ANQGSEA. Losses at the gene ends were 4 bases for V and 7 bases for J; bases not matched to a gene: 6. The CDR3 DNA follows: TGCAGCGTTGGGGGACTAGCGGGAGCTATTAATGAGCAGTTCTTC. Its protein product is CSVGGLAGAINEQFF.

The chain is built from TRBV6-5 and TRBJ2-2; the D gene is possibly TRBD2 (6 bases). This CDR3 is 16 amino acids long. Germline V gene data show CDR1 as MNHEY and CDR2 as SVGAGI. V was pared by 1 base and J by 0 bases, with 9 bases between. CDR3 residues: CASSYFGRSNTGELFF. The CDR3 DNA reads as TGTGCCAGCAGTTACTTCGGGAGATCGAACACCGGGGAGCTGTTTTTT.

This sequence joins TRBV9 and TRBJ1-2; D is perhaps TRBD1 (5 bases). V was pared by 2 bases and J by 9 bases, with 17 bases between. Germline loops: CDR1 SGDLS, CDR2 YYNGEE. The CDR3 consists of 14 residues. The CDR3 loop reads CASSVSSGANRYTF. In nucleotides, the CDR3 is TGTGCCAGCAGCGTCTCCTCCGGGGCTAACCGCTACACCTTC.

The V call is TRBV7-3, the J call TRBJ2-7, with 8 positions matching TRBD2. Germline V gene lookup returns CDR1 SGHTA and CDR2 FQGTGA. This CDR3 spans 15 amino acids. With 5 bases clipped from V and 5 bases from J, the junction kept 11 bases outside the gene matches. CDR3 nucleotides: TGTGCCAGCAGCCCCGGGACTAGTAGGGTTGACGAGCAGTACTTC. Translated, it gives CASSPGTSRVDEQYF.

V usage is TRBV20-1 and J usage is TRBJ2-6; 8 positions match TRBD2. Germline values: CDR1 DFQATT, CDR2 SNEGSKA (reference sequence). V gave up 5 bases and J gave up 3 bases; unmatched junction bases: 6. The CDR3 runs to 15 residues. The CDR3 loop reads CSAHGGAGGANVLTF. CDR3 nucleotides: TGCAGTGCTCACGGGGGGGCTGGTGGGGCCAACGTCCTGACTTTC.

The chain uses TRBV9 and TRBJ2-1; the D call may be TRBD1 or TRBD2 (6 bases each). Germline V CDR1 and CDR2: SGDLS, YYNGEE. Deletions cut 6 bases from V and 2 bases from J, with 18 bases between. The CDR3 has 16 residues. The CDR3 sequence is CASTGGAGVPYNEQFF. CDR3 nucleotide sequence: TGTGCCAGCACCGGGGGTGCAGGGGTACCCTACAATGAGCAGTTCTTC.

CDR3 sequence reads: CASSLLPKYEQYV. For the CDR3, the DNA is TGTGCCAGCAGTTTACTCCCCAAATACGAGCAGTACGTC. V usage is TRBV12-3 or TRBV12-4 and J usage is TRBJ2-7; D gene unclear. V was clipped by 2 bases and J by 4 bases, with 9 bases between them. This CDR3 is 13 amino acids long.

The chain employs TRBV11-2 and TRBJ2-2, with 10 positions matching TRBD2. Germline-derived CDR1 and CDR2 are SGHAT and FQNNGV. This CDR3 is built from 16 residues. The V and J ends lost 4 bases and 5 bases, in that order; junction bases with no gene match: 7. The CDR3 DNA reads as TGTGCCAGCAGCTCCCCTAGCGGGAGTCTTACCGGGGAGCTGTTTTTT. Residues: CASSSPSGSLTGELFF.

This clonotype is a singleton in its sample. This chain links TRBV12-3 or TRBV12-4 with TRBJ2-1; perhaps D is TRBD1 or TRBD2 (5 bases each). The CDR3 loop spans 16 amino acids. Trimming pared 5 bases from V and 8 bases from J, leaving 22 bases between. CDR3 region: CASSPLGEGRLDEQFF. The CDR3 DNA is TGTGCCAGCAGTCCTCTTGGAGAGGGGAGACTCGATGAGCAGTTCTTC.

This clonotype has only a few counts. V usage is TRBV20-1 and J usage is TRBJ2-7; 13 bases match TRBD2. CDR3 length equals 14 residues. V shed 4 bases and J 7 bases; nucleotides not matched to a gene: 7. Germline CDR1 and CDR2: DFQATT and SNEGSKA (reference sequence). The DNA of the CDR3 is TGCAGTGCTACACCGGGACTAGCGGGGCGGGAGCAGTACGTC. It yields the protein CSATPGLAGREQYV.

The sample holds a few counts of this clonotype. The chain links TRBV7-2 to TRBJ2-1; 9 bases fit TRBD2. The V gene's germline CDR1 is SGHTA and CDR2 FQGNSA. The CDR3 loop spans 16 amino acids. V shed 5 bases and J 2 bases; nucleotides not matched to a gene: 7. The CDR3 loop reads CASSLSAGGAYNEQFF. The CDR3 bases are TGTGCCAGCAGCCTTTCAGCGGGAGGAGCCTACAATGAGCAGTTCTTC.

The V call is TRBV19, the J call TRBJ2-1; no definite D call. From germline, CDR1 is LNHDA and CDR2 SQIVND (reference sequence). Trimming pared 5 bases from V and 0 bases from J, leaving 8 bases between. This CDR3 comprises 14 residues. The CDR3 sequence is CASSQSNSYNEQFF. CDR3 nucleotide sequence: TGTGCCAGTAGTCAGAGTAACTCCTACAATGAGCAGTTCTTC. Combining the CDR3 with reference TRBV19 and TRBJ2-1 gives the whole variable domain DGGITQSPKYLFRKEGQNVTLSCEQNLNHDAMYWYRQDPGQGLRLIYYSQIVNDFQKGDIAEGYSVSREKKESFPLTVTSAQKNPTAFYLCASSQSNSYNEQFFGPGTRLTVL.

In its sample, this clonotype was seen a few times. The chain recombines TRBV6-1 with TRBJ1-6; 7 bases agree with TRBD1. The V segment lost 6 bases and the J segment 6 bases; nucleotides outside the gene matches: 11. Germline-derived CDR1 and CDR2 are MNHNS and SASEGT. CDR3 length: 16 residues. The CDR3 sequence: CASRPKLTGRNSPLHF. Here the CDR3 DNA reads TGTGCCAGCAGGCCTAAATTGACAGGGCGTAATTCACCCCTCCACTTT.

This sequence joins TRBV11-2 and TRBJ2-3; D uncertain. The CDR3 sequence is 16 residues long. Trimming shortened V by 2 bases and J by 0 bases, and 12 bases separated the two germline ends. The V gene's germline CDR1 is SGHAT and CDR2 FQNNGV. CDR3 bases: TGTGCCAGCAGCTTACAGACTGCCTCAAGCACAGATACGCAGTATTTT. Translating it yields CASSLQTASSTDTQYF.

There are a few counts of this clonotype. V usage is TRBV29-1 and J usage is TRBJ2-1, with D possibly matching TRBD2 (5 bases). The germline V and J ends were trimmed by 7 bases and 5 bases, with 15 bases remaining between them. Germline CDR1 is SQVTM and CDR2 is ANQGSEA. CDR3 length: 13 residues. CDR3 loop: CSAGLTRDNEQFF. The CDR3 region has the DNA TGCAGCGCCGGACTCACTAGAGACAATGAGCAGTTCTTC.

This clonotype has just a few counts. The rearrangement links TRBV15 to TRBJ1-3; D ambiguous. The CDR3 runs 17 residues. The V end was cut by 0 bases, the J end by 0 bases, with 12 bases between. Per the germline V gene, CDR1 is LNHNV and CDR2 is YYDKDF (reference sequence). The CDR3 DNA reads as TGTGCCACCAGCAGAGATGGGCAGATTCGCTCTGGAAACACCATATATTTT. The encoded protein is CATSRDGQIRSGNTIYF. The full variable domain, in which reference TRBV15 and TRBJ1-3 provide the parts outside the CDR3, is DAMVIQNPRYQVTQFGKPVTLSCSQTLNHNVMYWYQQKSSQAPKLLFHYYDKDFNNEADTPDNFQSRRPNTSFCFLDIRSPGLGDTAMYLCATSRDGQIRSGNTIYFGEGSWLTVV.

Here the CDR3 DNA reads TGTGCCAGCAGTCTCGGACCTGGTGAGGAAAAACTGTTTTTT. Translating gives CASSLGPGEEKLFF. This chain uses TRBV12-3 or TRBV12-4 with TRBJ1-4; no definite D call. Trimming took 5 bases from V and 8 from J, leaving 15 bases between them. The CDR3 loop spans 14 amino acids.

V is TRBV12-3 or TRBV12-4 and J is TRBJ2-2, with D possibly matching TRBD2 (6 bases). The CDR3 covers 19 residues. V was clipped by 5 bases and J by 1 base, with 23 bases between them. Written as DNA, the CDR3 is TGTGCCAGCAGTGCGTCCGGGACTTTCAATTTGGTGAACACCGGGGAGCTGTTTTTT. It encodes CASSASGTFNLVNTGELFF.

The chain is built from TRBV5-6 and TRBJ1-5; the D gene is possibly TRBD1 (6 bases). The CDR3 length is 14 residues. V lost 1 base and J 11 bases, leaving 16 bases between the germline ends. Germline V gene lookup returns CDR1 SGHDT and CDR2 YYEEEE. CDR3 coding DNA: TGTGCCAGCAGCTTGAGGTCACAGGGTAGAGCCCAGCATTTT. Its protein product is CASSLRSQGRAQHF.

This clonotype turned up a few times. The chain couples TRBV4-3 to TRBJ2-3; unclear D gene. In germline, CDR1 is LGHNA, CDR2 YSLEER. The V end was cut by 4 bases, the J end by 1 base, with 12 bases between. The CDR3 has 15 amino acids. The CDR3 spells CASSPPYRGTDTQYF. CDR3 DNA sequence: TGCGCCAGCAGCCCCCCTTACCGGGGCACAGATACGCAGTATTTT.

The CDR3 region has the DNA TGTGCCAGCCGGAGCAATGCCGCAGGTGACAGGGGAAATTCACCCCTCCACTTT. This codes for CASRSNAAGDRGNSPLHF. The chain employs TRBV6-4 and TRBJ1-6, with 8 bases matching TRBD1. The CDR3 sequence is 18 residues long. After removal of 8 bases from V and 7 bases from J, the junction contained 19 bases not matched to a gene. Per the germline V gene, CDR1 is MRHNA and CDR2 is SNTAGT.

This clonotype came up a few times. V gene TRBV20-1 combines with J gene TRBJ1-1; a weak D match, TRBD1 (6 bases). The ends were cut back, 4 bases at V and 3 bases at J, with 15 bases in the middle. Germline V gene sequence: CDR1 DFQATT, CDR2 SNEGSKA (reference sequence). CDR3 length equals 14 residues. CDR3 loop: CSAIKPGVDTEAFF. In DNA form, the CDR3 reads TGCAGTGCTATTAAGCCAGGGGTGGACACTGAAGCTTTCTTT.

This clonotype was seen ten or more times. This chain links TRBV29-1 with TRBJ2-3, with D possibly being TRBD2 (6 bases). There are 15 residues in the CDR3. V was clipped by 0 bases and J by 0 bases, with 10 bases between them. Germline assignment: CDR1 SQVTM and CDR2 ANQGSEA. The CDR3 region is CSVEEIGSSTDTQYF. CDR3 nucleotide sequence: TGCAGCGTTGAAGAGATCGGGAGTAGCACAGATACGCAGTATTTT.